A single sample is the source of the 8 T cell receptor beta chains below, sequenced in a study of T cell changes during pregnancy in multiple sclerosis. Only in-frame clones appear in the TCRdb table, and some are missing; sequencing was by immunoSEQ multiplex PCR. In the table there are around 73,000 clones, approximately 92% of which are singletons. Sequenced material: peripheral blood, taken in the third trimester of pregnancy. The receptors were sampled from a female donor in good health, enrolled as a control in a pregnancy study.

The CDR3 coding sequence is TGTGCCAGCAGCGGAAGCGGGGGCTCGAACACCGGGGAGCTGTTTTTT. Translation: CASSGSGGSNTGELFF. J is TRBJ2-2 and V is TRBV11-2, with 8 bases matching TRBD2. V lost 5 bases and J lost 0; bases outside the gene matches: 5. The CDR3 length is 16 residues. CDR1 is SGHAT and CDR2 is FQNNGV in the germline V gene.

CDR3 region: CAMAGREAYEQYF. The CDR3 DNA follows: TGTGCCATGGCGGGCAGGGAGGCCTACGAGCAGTACTTC. The V call is TRBV10-3, the J call TRBJ2-7; D may be TRBD2 (6 bases). Per germline, CDR1 ENHRY and CDR2 SYGVKD. V was cut by 9 bases and J by 2 bases, with 14 bases left in between. The CDR3 covers 13 residues.

V gene TRBV27 combines with J gene TRBJ1-4; D is unclear. CDR1 is MNHEY, CDR2 SMNVEV, per germline (reference sequence). The CDR3 is 15 amino acids. V lost 5 bases and J 0 bases, leaving 10 bases between the germline ends. The CDR3 spells CASSTFLATNEKLFF. The CDR3 bases are TGTGCCAGCAGTACTTTTTTAGCAACTAATGAAAAACTGTTTTTT.

The chain links TRBV6-6 to TRBJ2-1, with 8 bases matching TRBD2. In germline, CDR1 is MNHNY, CDR2 SVGAGI (reference sequence). The CDR3 is 15 residues long. The J segment lost 7 bases and the V segment lost 4 bases, leaving 9 bases of the junction unmatched. Written as DNA, the CDR3 is TGTGCCAGCAGTTCCTCAGCGGGAGAGGGAAATGAGCAGTTCTTC. Amino acids: CASSSSAGEGNEQFF.

The chain is built from TRBV19 and TRBJ2-2; the D is unclear. This CDR3 is 14 amino acids long. Between the trimmed V and J ends, which lost 7 bases and 5 bases, there was a span of 14 bases. Germline V gives CDR1 LNHDA, CDR2 SQIVND (reference sequence). The DNA of the CDR3 is TGTGCCAGTACGGGTTTGTTTGTTACCGGGGAGCTGTTTTTT. Translating it yields CASTGLFVTGELFF.

The V call is TRBV6-4, the J call TRBJ2-2; a weak D match, TRBD2 (5 bases). V was cut by 4 bases and J by 3 bases, with 9 bases left in between. Germline CDR1 reads MRHNA; CDR2 reads SNTAGT. This CDR3 is 14 amino acids long. This chain's CDR3 is CASSVGVDTGELFF. The CDR3 DNA reads TGTGCCAGCAGTGTCGGGGTGGACACCGGGGAGCTGTTTTTT.

The chain employs TRBV5-4 and TRBJ2-7; possible D gene TRBD2, 5 bases. The V gene lost 5 bases and the J gene lost 2 bases, with 11 bases spanning the gap. This CDR3 spans 13 amino acids. CDR1 is SGHNT and CDR2 is YYREEE in the germline V gene (reference sequence). The CDR3 DNA reads TGTGCCAGCAGTCGGACTGATACCTACGAGCAGTACTTC. Translation gives CASSRTDTYEQYF.

This clone was seen only once. V gene TRBV4-2 combines with J gene TRBJ2-1; D is uncertain. The CDR3 loop spans 13 amino acids. Germline lookup yields CDR1 LGHNA and CDR2 YNFKEQ. The V end lost 4 bases, the J end lost 5 bases, and 9 bases lay between the germline ends. CDR3 in amino acids: CASSRERDNEQFF. The CDR3 DNA follows: TGTGCCAGCAGCCGAGAACGAGACAATGAGCAGTTCTTC.